These 16 T cell receptor beta chains originate from one sample sequenced in a study of OX40 agonist ivuxolimab in advanced cancers. The protocol was immunoSEQ multiplex PCR, while the TCRdb copy is restricted to in-frame clones and leaves out a portion. The sample has under 25,000 clones, 84% seen once. The input for sequencing was CD4+ or CD8+ T cells sorted from blood, taken in a trial of the OX40 agonist ivuxolimab. These receptors all stem from an adult with an advanced solid tumor such as melanoma, head and neck, liver or kidney cancer.

The chain is built from TRBV19 and TRBJ2-5; 9 nucleotides line up with TRBD2. V trimming: 7 bases; J trimming: 1 base; junction bases outside the gene matches: 7. CDR1 and CDR2 (germline): LNHDA, SQIVND (reference sequence). There are 15 residues in the CDR3. CDR3 DNA sequence: TGTGCCAGTAACCGGCTAGCGGGGAGCCAAGAGACCCAGTACTTC. It is translated as CASNRLAGSQETQYF. The entire variable domain, with the rest obtained from reference TRBV19 and TRBJ2-5, is as follows: DGGITQSPKYLFRKEGQNVTLSCEQNLNHDAMYWYRQDPGQGLRLIYYSQIVNDFQKGDIAEGYSVSREKKESFPLTVTSAQKNPTAFYLCASNRLAGSQETQYFGPGTRLLVL.

The gene calls are TRBV5-1 and TRBJ1-2, with TRBD1 as a possible D gene (5 bases). There are 14 residues in the CDR3. Trimming removed 0 bases at V and 2 bases at J, with 8 bases between. Germline V CDR1 and CDR2: SGHRS, YFSETQ. DNA for the CDR3: TGCGCCAGCAGCTTGGGGGACGGAAACTATGGCTACACCTTC. Residues: CASSLGDGNYGYTF.

The genes are TRBV9 and TRBJ1-1; 7 bases align to TRBD1. The CDR3 spans 11 residues. The germline CDR1 and CDR2 sequences are SGDLS and YYNGEE. After removal of 3 bases from V and 7 bases from J, the junction contained 0 bases not matched to a gene. CDR3 bases: TGTGCCAGCAGCGGGGACAGTGAAGCTTTCTTT. It specifies CASSGDSEAFF.

The sample holds one count of this clone. This chain joins TRBV27 and TRBJ1-1, with a weak D call TRBD1 (5 bases). The CDR3 is 17 residues long. Germline-derived CDR1 and CDR2 are MNHEY and SMNVEV (reference sequence). Trimming left V 5 bases short and J 0 bases short, with 19 bases between. CDR3: CASSGQGTGNMNTEAFF. The CDR3, as DNA: TGTGCCAGCAGTGGGCAGGGTACTGGTAATATGAACACTGAAGCTTTCTTT.

V is TRBV27 and J is TRBJ1-5, with D perhaps matching TRBD1 (5 bases). V was cut by 7 bases and J by 1 base, with 11 bases left in between. Looked up from germline, CDR1 is MNHEY and CDR2 is SMNVEV (reference sequence). The CDR3 has 14 amino acids. CDR3 nucleotides: TGTGCCAGCAATCAGGGTTACAGCAATCAGCCCCAGCATTTT. Translation gives CASNQGYSNQPQHF.

The V call is TRBV27, the J call TRBJ1-1; 9 bases are a match to TRBD1. After removal of 3 bases from V and 11 bases from J, the junction contained 10 bases not matched to a gene. The germline V gene encodes CDR1 MNHEY and CDR2 SMNVEV (reference sequence). The CDR3 length is 14 residues. The CDR3 reads CASSLEQGAPRAFF. The DNA for the CDR3 is TGTGCCAGCAGTTTGGAACAGGGGGCCCCGCGGGCTTTCTTT.

The rearrangement links TRBV19 to TRBJ2-3, with D possibly matching TRBD2 (6 bases). CDR1 LNHDA and CDR2 SQIVND come from the germline V gene (reference sequence). The CDR3 extends over 15 amino acids. V was trimmed by 3 bases and J by 7 bases, leaving 17 bases between them. In DNA, the CDR3 is TGTGCCAGTAGTATTTTGGTGGAGGGGTTGCATACGCAGTATTTT. Translation gives CASSILVEGLHTQYF.

The rearrangement joins TRBV27 to TRBJ2-7; 7 bases are a match to TRBD1. The junction had 12 bases not matched to a gene; V was cut back by 10 bases and J by 0 bases. The CDR3 contains 15 residues. Germline-derived CDR1 and CDR2 are MNHEY and SMNVEV (reference sequence). DNA for the CDR3: TGTGCCACCAAACGTGAGGGACAGAGCTCCTACGAGCAGTACTTC. Protein sequence: CATKREGQSSYEQYF.

The CDR3 reads CASSRDQGREQYF. CDR3 bases: TGTGCCAGCTCGCGGGACCAGGGTCGCGAGCAGTACTTC. This chain uses TRBV18 with TRBJ2-7; D possibly corresponds to TRBD2 (6 bases). V was trimmed by 6 bases and J by 6 bases, leaving 15 bases between them. The CDR3 is 13 amino acids. Germline V lookup: CDR1 KGHSH, CDR2 LQKENI.

The sample holds one count of this clone. The chain couples TRBV2 to TRBJ2-7, with 7 bases lining up with TRBD1. The CDR3 runs 14 residues. The germline V gene has CDR1 SNHLY and CDR2 FYNNEI. The V and J ends lost 6 bases and 3 bases, in that order; junction bases with no gene match: 8. DNA for the CDR3: TGTGCCAGCAGCTTCCAGGGACAGTTCTACGAGCAGTACTTC. Residues: CASSFQGQFYEQYF.

This rearrangement joins TRBV7-6 to TRBJ2-2; D possibly corresponds to TRBD2 (6 bases). The germline V gene has CDR1 SGHVS and CDR2 FNYEAQ. V was shortened by 5 bases and J by 5 bases, with 15 bases between the two germline ends. This CDR3 has 15 residues. CDR3 coding DNA: TGTGCCAGCAGCGCCCGACGGGACTCAACCGGGGAGCTGTTTTTT. Protein: CASSARRDSTGELFF.

This clone has more than one count but fewer than ten. This chain links TRBV5-4 with TRBJ1-5, with D tentatively TRBD1 (5 bases). CDR3 length: 14 amino acids. The V end lost 4 bases, the J end lost 3 bases, and 11 bases lay between the germline ends. Germline V lookup: CDR1 SGHNT, CDR2 YYREEE (reference sequence). The CDR3 DNA follows: TGTGCCAGCAGCATCGCAGGGTACAATCAGCCCCAGCATTTT. Residues: CASSIAGYNQPQHF.

V usage is TRBV27 and J usage is TRBJ2-3, with 7 bases that match TRBD2. CDR3 length: 16 amino acids. Germline CDR1 is MNHEY and CDR2 is SMNVEV (reference sequence). V shed 3 bases and J 0 bases; nucleotides not matched to a gene: 6. This CDR3 reads CASSFFVGGSTDTQYF. CDR3 nucleotides: TGTGCCAGCAGTTTCTTTGTGGGAGGGAGCACAGATACGCAGTATTTT.

V usage is TRBV28 and J usage is TRBJ2-1; the match to TRBD2 covers 13 bases. Unmatched junction bases numbered 14, after V lost 3 bases and J lost 9 bases. The V gene's germline CDR1 is MDHEN and CDR2 SYDVKM. The CDR3 loop spans 18 amino acids. This CDR3 is CASSLPLLAGGLGGEQFF. The CDR3 region has the DNA TGTGCCAGCAGTTTGCCCCTACTAGCGGGAGGGCTAGGGGGTGAGCAGTTCTTC.

This chain uses TRBV6-1 with TRBJ1-2; TRBD1 matches at 12 bases. This CDR3 comprises 17 residues. V trimming: 1 base; J trimming: 2 bases; junction bases outside the gene matches: 5. Germline CDR1 and CDR2: MNHNS and SASEGT. CDR3 in amino acids: CASSEGGTGGLNYGYTF. CDR3 in DNA: TGTGCCAGCAGTGAAGGAGGGACAGGGGGCCTAAACTATGGCTACACCTTC.

V usage is TRBV19 and J usage is TRBJ2-5; 9 nucleotides line up with TRBD1. CDR1 is LNHDA and CDR2 is SQIVND in the germline V gene (reference sequence). This CDR3 contains 18 residues. The junction had 12 bases not matched to a gene; V was cut back by 3 bases and J by 1 base. The DNA for the CDR3 is TGTGCCAGTAGTATCGCGTACCCGGGACAGGGATTCCAAGAGACCCAGTACTTC. This gives the protein CASSIAYPGQGFQETQYF.